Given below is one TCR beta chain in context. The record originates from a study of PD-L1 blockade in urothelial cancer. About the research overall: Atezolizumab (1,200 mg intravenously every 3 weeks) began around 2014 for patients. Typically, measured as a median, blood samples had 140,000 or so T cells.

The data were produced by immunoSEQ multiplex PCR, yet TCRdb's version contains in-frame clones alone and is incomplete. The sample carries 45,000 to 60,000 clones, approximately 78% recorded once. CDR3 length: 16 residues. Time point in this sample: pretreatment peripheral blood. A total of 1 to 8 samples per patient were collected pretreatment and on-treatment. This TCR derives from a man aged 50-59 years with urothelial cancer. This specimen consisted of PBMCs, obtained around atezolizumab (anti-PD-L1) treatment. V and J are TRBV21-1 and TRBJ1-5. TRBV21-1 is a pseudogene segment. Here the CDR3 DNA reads TGTGCCAGCAGCAAAGCGCAAGGAGGGATGAATCAGCCCCAGCATTTT. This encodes CASSKAQGGMNQPQHF.